This passage covers 15 T cell receptor beta chains from one sample sequenced in a study of blood T cell repertoires in COVID-19. Only in-frame clones appear in the TCRdb table, and some are missing; sequencing was by immunoSEQ multiplex PCR. The table has approximately 44,000 clones, over 85% seen once; the top ten hold around a quarter. Sequencing was performed on peripheral blood. The receptors stem from a woman older than 75 with acute or convalescent COVID-19.

V usage is TRBV2 and J usage is TRBJ2-1, with TRBD2 matching over 9 bases. CDR1 and CDR2 from the germline V gene are SNHLY and FYNNEI. Germline trimming cut 1 base from V and 15 bases from J; bases unmatched to any gene: 16. This CDR3 comprises 16 residues. This CDR3 reads CASSEEGSRLAGKGFF. The CDR3 DNA follows: TGTGCCAGCAGTGAAGAGGGGAGTCGGCTAGCGGGAAAAGGGTTCTTC.

The gene calls are TRBV28 and TRBJ1-2; D is ambiguous. The CDR3 length is 13 residues. Trimming took 0 bases from V and 9 from J, leaving 11 bases between them. Germline V gives CDR1 MDHEN, CDR2 SYDVKM. The CDR3 spells CASSLWRRGSYTF. The CDR3 DNA follows: TGTGCCAGCAGTTTATGGAGGCGGGGAAGCTACACCTTC.

CDR3 bases: TGCGCCAGCAGCCACCAAGCGGGGGTGACCGATACGCAGTATTTT. It encodes CASSHQAGVTDTQYF. This rearrangement joins TRBV4-1 to TRBJ2-3; 8 bases are shared with TRBD2. CDR1 is MGHRA, CDR2 YSYEKL, per germline. The CDR3 runs to 15 residues. V dropped 3 bases and J dropped 6; count of bases not matched to a gene: 8.

This clone was seen more than once but under ten times. This sequence joins TRBV5-1 and TRBJ2-3, with 8 bases that match TRBD1. With V trimmed by 6 bases and J by 3 bases, 6 bases remained unmatched. The CDR3 spans 14 residues. Per the germline V gene, CDR1 is SGHRS and CDR2 is YFSETQ. The CDR3 protein is CASTPGGRTDTQYF. The CDR3 DNA reads as TGCGCCAGCACCCCAGGGGGCCGTACAGATACGCAGTATTTT.

This chain joins TRBV5-1 and TRBJ2-7; TRBD1 agrees at 9 bases. Germline lookup yields CDR1 SGHRS and CDR2 YFSETQ. CDR3 length: 17 amino acids. Trimming took 0 bases from V and 3 from J; bases not matched to a gene: 10. This CDR3 reads CASSLAHFPGQGYEQYF. The CDR3 bases are TGCGCCAGCAGCTTGGCCCACTTCCCGGGACAGGGCTACGAGCAGTACTTC.

The rearrangement joins TRBV3-1 (or the pseudogene TRBV3-2) to TRBJ1-1, with 7 bases that match TRBD1. The V segment lost 7 bases and the J segment 0 bases; nucleotides outside the gene matches: 14. Germline-derived CDR1 and CDR2 are LGHDT and YNNKEL (reference sequence). The CDR3 length is 17 residues. CDR3 in DNA: TGTGCCAGCACCCTCGGGTTGGAGGGGGCGATGAACACTGAAGCTTTCTTT. Translating gives CASTLGLEGAMNTEAFF.

This clone was observed once. This chain connects TRBV7-9 to TRBJ2-7, with TRBD2 identical over 13 bases. The CDR3 has 17 amino acids. The V gene end was trimmed by 1 base and the J gene end by 5 bases; junction bases not matched to a gene: 8. Germline assignment: CDR1 SEHNR and CDR2 FQNEAQ (reference sequence). CDR3 sequence: CASSLVGLAGAGNEQYF. The CDR3 region has the DNA TGTGCCAGCAGCTTAGTAGGACTAGCGGGGGCCGGCAACGAGCAGTACTTC.

The chain recombines TRBV6-6 with TRBJ1-2; tentatively, D is TRBD1 (6 bases). Trimming took off 5 bases at V and 4 bases at J, with 23 bases between the two ends. Per germline, CDR1 MNHNY and CDR2 SVGAGI (reference sequence). The CDR3 runs to 17 residues. CDR3 in DNA: TGTGCCAGCAGTCTGCGGACAGCGACCACCGTTATCTATGGCTACACCTTC. Translating gives CASSLRTATTVIYGYTF.

The chain has TRBV5-4 and TRBJ1-3, with D possibly being TRBD1 (5 bases). The CDR3 is made up of 16 amino acids. The V gene lost 4 bases and the J gene lost 2 bases, with 16 bases spanning the gap. The germline CDR1 and CDR2 sequences are SGHNT and YYREEE (reference sequence). The CDR3: CASSLGAGGTGNTIYF. Here the CDR3 DNA reads TGTGCCAGCAGCCTGGGCGCGGGGGGAACTGGAAACACCATATATTTT.

The chain recombines TRBV5-1 with TRBJ2-7, with D possibly matching TRBD2 (5 bases). The CDR3 has 14 amino acids. Germline CDR1 SGHRS, CDR2 YFSETQ. V was shortened by 0 bases and J by 1 base, with 8 bases between the two germline ends. CDR3 coding DNA: TGCGCCAGCAGCTTGGACGGAGGATCCTACGAGCAGTACTTC. Its translation is CASSLDGGSYEQYF.

This chain connects TRBV18 to TRBJ2-7, with D possibly matching TRBD1 (6 bases). Trimming left V 3 bases short and J 5 bases short, with 14 bases between. The CDR3 has 14 residues. The germline gives CDR1 KGHSH, CDR2 LQKENI. The CDR3 DNA reads TGTGCCAGCTCACCGGGGGACAATTGGAACGAGCAGTACGTC. Amino acids: CASSPGDNWNEQYV.

V and J are TRBV19 and TRBJ1-5; D is perhaps TRBD1 (6 bases). Germline V gene lookup returns CDR1 LNHDA and CDR2 SQIVND (reference sequence). V was clipped by 6 bases and J by 4 bases, with 13 bases between them. The CDR3 runs to 14 residues. CDR3 amino acids: CASRSRTANQPQHF. The CDR3 DNA reads TGTGCCAGTAGATCTAGGACAGCTAATCAGCCCCAGCATTTT. Looking up the rest from reference TRBV19 and TRBJ1-5 gives the full variable domain: DGGITQSPKYLFRKEGQNVTLSCEQNLNHDAMYWYRQDPGQGLRLIYYSQIVNDFQKGDIAEGYSVSREKKESFPLTVTSAQKNPTAFYLCASRSRTANQPQHFGDGTRLSIL.

V and J are TRBV19 and TRBJ1-1; 10 nucleotides align to TRBD1. This CDR3 spans 17 amino acids. Germline values: CDR1 LNHDA, CDR2 SQIVND (reference sequence). V gave up 4 bases and J gave up 0 bases; unmatched junction bases: 8. CDR3 amino acids: CASSKEPGQGVNTEAFF. CDR3 nucleotide sequence: TGTGCCAGTAGTAAAGAACCAGGACAGGGGGTGAACACTGAAGCTTTCTTT.

This chain links TRBV5-4 with TRBJ2-5; D possibly corresponds to TRBD2 (6 bases). Trimming took 0 bases from V and 4 from J, leaving 10 bases between them. This CDR3 is built from 14 residues. In germline, CDR1 is SGHNT, CDR2 YYREEE (reference sequence). CDR3 residues: CASSLDYGGETQYF. The CDR3 bases are TGTGCCAGCAGCTTGGATTACGGGGGAGAGACCCAGTACTTC.

The genes are TRBV5-6 and TRBJ1-4; TRBD1 aligns across 8 bases. The CDR3 is made up of 14 amino acids. J gave up 6 bases and V 1 base, and 2 bases lay outside the gene matches. CDR1 is SGHDT and CDR2 is YYEEEE in the germline V gene. CDR3 bases: TGTGCCAGCAGCTTGATACAGGGGGATGAAAAACTGTTTTTT. It codes for CASSLIQGDEKLFF.